This TCR beta chain was documented in a study of cytomegalovirus exposure and HLA in healthy donors (dated by TCRdb to about 2017). Context from the whole study: An earlier analysis of some 600 of the donors reported roughly 300 Gb of sequence data and some 110 million unique TCR beta sequences obtained from 180 million or so T cells. An early release that covered some 640 HLA-typed donors contained about 300 gigabases of sequencing data and around 85 million unique TCR sequences. Of the 398 genotyped donors, approximately 82% fell in the genetic ancestry cluster associated with self-reported Caucasian donors. The study was designed to test whether signatures of past pathogen exposure could be identified by cataloging public T cell receptors. The study profiled the T cell repertoires of some 610 subjects by immunosequencing and related them to cytomegalovirus serostatus. Along with the roughly 610-subject first cohort, a separate validation cohort of 120 different subjects was used. The study combined high-throughput TCR immunosequencing, statistical association of individual TCRs with disease status, and machine learning to predict cytomegalovirus infection status. A later analysis re-examined previously published TCR beta repertoires from more than 550 donors and added high-resolution HLA genotyping to investigate patterns of TCR occurrence. In the later analysis, no new phenotypic data were used to find candidate immune exposures; instead, reliance was placed on TCR beta sequences and their occurrence across donors. In an earlier analysis of about 590 of the donors, high-throughput TCR beta sequencing was used to judge whether each TCR beta V gene segment behaved as functional or pseudogenic. Alongside the repertoire data, information on donor age, sex, ethnicity and CMV serostatus was compiled. In a later genetic analysis, genome-wide SNP genotypes for about 55% of the roughly 670 donors were used, and that subset was treated as a discovery cohort. Every repertoire in the discovery cohort had been generated on one and the same sequencing platform. HLA typing included class I and class II loci at four-digit resolution. The number of typed donors differed by locus: about 620-640 for A, B, C, DRB1 and DQB1; 522 for DQA1; some 590 for DPA1; and about 470 for DPB1. A handful of DR-DQ haplotypes were handled as single units for association and clustering because linkage in the cohort was strong. Among a few hundred genotyped donors of the cohort, an average of approximately 230,000 unique TCR beta nucleotide sequences were sequenced per donor, roughly a sixth of them non-productive. The research as a whole found: Because HLA typing was unavailable for some donors at each locus, only the typed subset was used in association tests. The presence/absence analyses assumed that sequencing depth was roughly uniform across donors, and that assumption may not be true. The 87-base-pair reads could not distinguish some IMGT-functional V segments, including TRBV6-2 and TRBV6-3, so those segments were excluded. Most CMV-associated TCR beta chains appeared to be HLA-restricted in a later analysis, and the HLA associations seemed to be driven largely by CMV exposure. The study gave a list of under 200 TCR beta chains associated with cytomegalovirus. A later analysis found that TCR association rates varied across HLA loci, with DRB1 alleles showing the most associated TCRs and HLA-C alleles the fewest. A cluster of highly shared sequence variants was judged likely to be a technical artifact of the sequencing pipeline. Three of the identified cytomegalovirus-associated TCR beta chains were confirmed in vitro to be specific for cytomegalovirus antigens. Compared with the 666-donor mean, donors in an Asian-associated ancestry cluster had fewer N-insertions in productive TCRs, according to a later genetic analysis. Because counts were too low, approximately 18 rarely observed V segments, including chromosome 9 orphons, were excluded from the earlier analysis of 587 of the donors. The classifier was reported to diagnose cytomegalovirus status with high specificity and sensitivity in both the original cohort and the validation cohort. In a later analysis, several top co-occurrence clusters were reported to appear linked to parvovirus B19, influenza, CMV and Epstein-Barr virus. Linkage disequilibrium might explain the correlated functional status among segregating V segments, but an unknown experimental factor could not be ruled out. A further reported finding was that TCR beta sequences accurately predicted the HLA-A and HLA-B alleles for most subjects in the first cohort. When HLA alleles, especially DR and DQ, strongly co-occurred, TCR associations were difficult to assign to individual alleles. V-gene and J-gene trimming of TCR beta chains was associated with a missense DCLRE1C variant in a later genetic analysis, and the association was replicated in an independent cohort. Compared with equally common non-associated chains, HLA-associated TCR beta chains in a later analysis were more clonally expanded and had lower generation probabilities. The only immune exposure information available for the cohort was CMV serostatus. The authors suggested that the approach could potentially be generalized to other disease states and immunological phenotypes. In an earlier analysis of some 550 of the donors, most TCR beta V segments were observed in productive rearrangements about 90% or about 30% of the time, broadly matching IMGT annotations. Specific HLA alleles were associated with over 15,000 TCR beta sequences at a false discovery rate of 0.05 in a later analysis. Most TCR sequences were observed very rarely across donors, whereas some public TCRs were present in many individuals. Only TCR beta chains were sequenced in this cohort, and the absence of alpha or paired-chain data limited detectable features.

This clone was seen once. Which antigen it targets is not known. The record has no base qualities; no much larger clone is one base away. Library prep was done by the immunoSEQ multiplex PCR assay. For the multiplex PCR, a mixture combining 60 forward primers for TCR Vbeta segments and 13 reverse primers for TCR Jbeta segments was used. The CDR3 region of rearranged TCR beta genes was amplified from genomic DNA by a multiplex PCR assay. On the Illumina HiSeq System, the amplified TCR beta libraries were sequenced as 87-base-pair reads. On the study's bioinformatics: A later analysis tallied 80 million to 95 million unique TCR beta chains across the 650 to 750 repertoires, and 10 million to 11 million of those chains were shared by two or more donors. Raw reads were error-corrected and collapsed into unique sequences with a nearest-neighbor algorithm that merged closely related sequences to remove PCR and sequencing errors. V, D and J gene segments were assigned by aligning CDR3 sequences to IMGT reference sequences. For a sequence to be retained, a match of at least six nucleotides was required to both a V gene segment and a J gene segment. A rearrangement was called productive if the CDR3 had no stop codons and remained in frame with V and J, and every other rearrangement was called non-productive. CDR3 was defined according to IMGT convention as the region running from the second conserved V-encoded cysteine to the conserved J-encoded phenylalanine. The earlier analysis of about 500 of the donors excluded sequences that lacked an unambiguous match to a single V gene segment. In an earlier analysis of several hundred of the donors, a V segment was called functional when productive rearrangements were above 56.7%, and segregating when the standard deviation between donors exceeded 5%. To diagnose cytomegalovirus status from the catalog of TCR beta chain sequences, a statistical classification framework was built. In a later analysis, TCR nucleotide sequences were compared against IMGT/GENE-DB human TR gene sequences so that V and J genes could be assigned. The TCRdist pipeline was used in a later analysis to assign CDR3 sequences and most-parsimonious VDJ recombination scenarios. A later analysis defined each TCR beta chain by its CDR3 amino acid sequence plus V-gene family, and excluded reads lacking a unique V-gene family. To address suspected cross-contamination and a sequencing artifact, a later analysis removed 592 highly shared, low-generation-probability nucleotide sequences. For each public chain, a later analysis derived a clonal expansion index from normalized ranks of inferred template counts within each repertoire. Generation probabilities in a later analysis came from a VDJ recombination model fitted to out-of-frame rearrangements, and those results were checked against IGoR. In a later analysis, TCR-TCR, TCR-HLA and TCR-CMV co-occurrence was scored with hypergeometric tests, and a repertoire-size bias correction was applied to TCR pairs. To estimate false discovery rates, a later analysis permuted the HLA or CMV assignments 20 times. In a later analysis, co-occurring TCRs were grouped with DBSCAN, and TCRdist sequence similarity was added when clustering was performed within HLA-allele-positive subsets. For co-occurrence clustering, repertoires with fewer than 30,000 or more than 120,000 public chains were excluded, along with five repertoires with anomalous nucleotide sharing. TCRdb obtained this table from immuneACCESS and retained in-frame rearrangements with V and J assigned. These tables miss some clones; where compared with another copy, unresolved V genes account for less than half of the shortfall, and the remainder is unexplained. The DNA gave D and trimming, while V, J and clone size come from that table. The sample yields approximately 190,000 clones; roughly 80% were counted once. The top ten constitute less than 2% of the sample.

CDR1 LGHNA and CDR2 YSLEER are derived from the germline V gene. The CDR3, from cysteine to phenylalanine, totals 18 residues. Just CDR3 DNA is preserved here, 54 bases in frame from base 1. V is pruned by 0 bases and J by 3 bases, leaving 10 bases of the junction without a gene match. The cohort was made up of about 610 healthy bone marrow donors. At the time of sampling, every cohort member was nominally healthy, though immune exposures that went unrecorded were likely present. The donor tested CMV seronegative, placing the donor among the 350 to 400 seronegative members of the cohort. A peripheral blood sample was collected from each donor, and TCR beta sequencing was performed on peripheral blood mononuclear cells. The Qiagen DNeasy Blood Extraction Kit was used to extract genomic DNA from the blood cell samples.

This TCR was sampled from a woman under 30 in good health and CMV-seronegative. The V gene is TRBV4-3 and the J gene is TRBJ2-3; 9 nucleotides in the junction match TRBD2. Sequencing was performed on PBMCs. CDR3 region: CASSQDGIAGVVTDTQYF. In nucleotide form, the sequence is TGCGCCAGCAGCCAAGATGGAATAGCGGGAGTGGTAACAGATACGCAGTATTTT.